The TCR beta chain under discussion was sequenced for a study of shared clonotypes between healthy human individuals. The table lists this clone with a few counts. The method was immunoSEQ multiplex PCR; TCRdb's version includes in-frame clones alone and lacks a portion of them. The sample holds 450,000 to 600,000 clones, 79% seen once. Trimming at V came to 7 bases and at J to 9 bases, leaving 10 bases not matched to a gene. The CDR3 sequence is 14 residues long. Per the germline V gene, CDR1 is SQVTM and CDR2 is ANQGSEA. The chain couples TRBV29-1 to TRBJ2-1, with 12 positions matching TRBD1. The sequence was collected from a woman aged 40 to 49 in good health. Some clones in this sample may be carry-over from other donors' samples. Sequenced material: PBMCs. Written as DNA, the CDR3 is TGCAGCGCCGTCCCGGGACAGGGGGCGGGTGAGCAGTTCTTC. This encodes CSAVPGQGAGEQFF.